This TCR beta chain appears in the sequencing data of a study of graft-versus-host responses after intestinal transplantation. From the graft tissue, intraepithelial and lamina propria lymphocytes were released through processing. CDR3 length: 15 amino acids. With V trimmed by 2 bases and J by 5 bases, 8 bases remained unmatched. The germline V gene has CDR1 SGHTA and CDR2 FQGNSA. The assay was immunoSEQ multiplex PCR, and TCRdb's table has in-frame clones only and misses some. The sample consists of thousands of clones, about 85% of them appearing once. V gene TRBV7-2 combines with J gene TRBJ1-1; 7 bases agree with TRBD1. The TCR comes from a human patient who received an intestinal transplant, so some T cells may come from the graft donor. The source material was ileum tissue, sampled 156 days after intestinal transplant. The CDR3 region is CASSLHGTAGTEAFF. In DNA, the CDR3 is TGTGCCAGCAGCTTACATGGGACAGCGGGGACTGAAGCTTTCTTT. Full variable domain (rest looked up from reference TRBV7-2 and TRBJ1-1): GAGVSQSPSNKVTEKGKDVELRCDPISGHTALYWYRQSLGQGLEFLIYFQGNSAPDKSGLPSDRFSAERTGGSVSTLTIQRTQQEDSAVYLCASSLHGTAGTEAFFGQGTRLTVV.